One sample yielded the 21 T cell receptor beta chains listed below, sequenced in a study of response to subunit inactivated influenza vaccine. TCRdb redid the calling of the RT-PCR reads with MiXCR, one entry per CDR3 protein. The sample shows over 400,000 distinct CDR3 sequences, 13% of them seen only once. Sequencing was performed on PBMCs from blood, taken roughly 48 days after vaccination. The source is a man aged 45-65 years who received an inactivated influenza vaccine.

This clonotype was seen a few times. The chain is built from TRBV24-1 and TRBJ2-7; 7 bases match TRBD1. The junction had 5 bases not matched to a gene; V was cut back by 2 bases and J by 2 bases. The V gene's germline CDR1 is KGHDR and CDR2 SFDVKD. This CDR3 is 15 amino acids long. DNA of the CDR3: TGTGCCACCAGTGATTCCGGGACAGCTACCTACGAGCAGTACTTC. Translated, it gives CATSDSGTATYEQYF.

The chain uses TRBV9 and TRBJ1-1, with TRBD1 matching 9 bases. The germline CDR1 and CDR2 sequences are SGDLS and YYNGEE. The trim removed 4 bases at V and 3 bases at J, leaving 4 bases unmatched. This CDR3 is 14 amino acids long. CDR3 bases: TGTGCCAGCAGCCCCTGGGACAGGGACACTGAAGCTTTCTTT. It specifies CASSPWDRDTEAFF.

The CDR3 here is CASSLFLIQVNTEAFF. The CDR3 nucleotides are TGTGCCAGCAGCTTATTTTTAATTCAGGTGAACACTGAAGCTTTCTTT. This rearrangement joins TRBV7-9 to TRBJ1-1; D is unresolved. This CDR3 spans 16 amino acids. V gave up 2 bases and J gave up 0 bases, with 13 bases separating them. CDR1 is SEHNR, CDR2 FQNEAQ, per germline (reference sequence).

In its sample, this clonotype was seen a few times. CDR3 residues: CASSIQGKYEQYF. The CDR3 coding sequence is TGTGCCAGTAGTATCCAGGGAAAGTACGAGCAGTACTTC. The V and J genes are TRBV19 and TRBJ2-7, with D possibly being TRBD1 (5 bases). Germline V gene sequence: CDR1 LNHDA, CDR2 SQIVND (reference sequence). Trimming cost V 3 bases and J 4 bases, with 10 bases left between them. This CDR3 has 13 amino acids.

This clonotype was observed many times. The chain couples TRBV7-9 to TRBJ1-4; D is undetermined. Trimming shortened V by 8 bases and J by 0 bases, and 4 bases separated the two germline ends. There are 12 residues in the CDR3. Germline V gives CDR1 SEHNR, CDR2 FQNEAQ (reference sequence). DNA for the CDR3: TGTGCCAGCTCCGCAACTAATGAAAAACTGTTTTTT. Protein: CASSATNEKLFF.

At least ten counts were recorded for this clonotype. In nucleotides, the CDR3 is TGTGCCACCGAAGCAGGAGACACTGAAGCTTTCTTT. It translates to CATEAGDTEAFF. V is TRBV7-9 and J is TRBJ1-1; no clear D gene. The CDR3 length is 12 residues. V was clipped by 10 bases and J by 3 bases, with 12 bases between them. Germline CDR1 SEHNR, CDR2 FQNEAQ (reference sequence).

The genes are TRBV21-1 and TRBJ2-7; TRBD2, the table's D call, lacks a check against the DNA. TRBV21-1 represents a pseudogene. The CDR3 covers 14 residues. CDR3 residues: CASRLAGEPYEQYF. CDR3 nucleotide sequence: TGTGCCAGCAGACTAGCGGGGGAGCCCTACGAGCAGTACTTC.

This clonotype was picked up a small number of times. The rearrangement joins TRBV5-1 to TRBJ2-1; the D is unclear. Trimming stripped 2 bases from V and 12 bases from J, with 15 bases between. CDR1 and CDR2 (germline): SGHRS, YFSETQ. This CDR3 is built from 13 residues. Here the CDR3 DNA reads TGCGCCAGCAGCTTAGCAGCCAGGTCGACGCAGTTCTTC. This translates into CASSLAARSTQFF.

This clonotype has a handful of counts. CDR3 DNA sequence: TGCAGTGCAGATAAACCCGGGACAATGAGGAGATACAACTATGGCTACACCTTC. Its translation: CSADKPGTMRRYNYGYTF. The V call is TRBV20-1, the J call TRBJ1-2; TRBD1 might be the D (6 bases). Germline CDR1 is DFQATT and CDR2 is SNEGSKA (reference sequence). The V and J ends lost 6 bases and 2 bases respectively, with 28 bases between them. The CDR3 spans 18 residues.

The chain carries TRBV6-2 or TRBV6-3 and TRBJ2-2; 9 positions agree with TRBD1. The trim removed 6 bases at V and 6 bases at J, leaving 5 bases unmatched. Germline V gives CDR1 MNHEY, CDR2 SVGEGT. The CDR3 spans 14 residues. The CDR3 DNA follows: TGTGCCAGCAGACGAGGGACAGGGCCCGGGGAGCTGTTTTTT. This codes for CASRRGTGPGELFF.

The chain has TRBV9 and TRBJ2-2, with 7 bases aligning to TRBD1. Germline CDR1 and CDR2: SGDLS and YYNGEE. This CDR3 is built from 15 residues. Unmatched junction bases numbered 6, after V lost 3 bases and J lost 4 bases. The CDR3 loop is CASSAWDRSTGELFF. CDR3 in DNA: TGTGCCAGCAGCGCCTGGGACAGAAGCACCGGGGAGCTGTTTTTT.

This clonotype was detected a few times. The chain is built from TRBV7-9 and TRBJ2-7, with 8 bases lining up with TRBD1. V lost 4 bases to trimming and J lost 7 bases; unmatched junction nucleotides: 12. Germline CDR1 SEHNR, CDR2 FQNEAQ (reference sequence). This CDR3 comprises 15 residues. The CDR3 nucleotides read TGTGCCAGCAGCTCCGACAGGGGCCCTGTCTTGGAGCAGTACTTC. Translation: CASSSDRGPVLEQYF.

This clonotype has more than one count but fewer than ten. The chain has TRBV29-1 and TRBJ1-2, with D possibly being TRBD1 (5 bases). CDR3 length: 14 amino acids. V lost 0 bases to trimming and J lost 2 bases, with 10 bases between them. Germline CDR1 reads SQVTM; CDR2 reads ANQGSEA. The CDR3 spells CSVEDRTRNYGYTF. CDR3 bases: TGCAGCGTTGAAGATAGGACACGCAACTATGGCTACACCTTC.

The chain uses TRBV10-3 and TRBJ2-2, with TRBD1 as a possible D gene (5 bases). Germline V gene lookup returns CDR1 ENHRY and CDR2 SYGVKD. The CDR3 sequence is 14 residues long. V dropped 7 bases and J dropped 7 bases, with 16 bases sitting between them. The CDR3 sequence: CAIKLVGADGELFF. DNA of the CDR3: TGTGCCATCAAGTTGGTAGGGGCGGACGGGGAGCTGTTTTTT.

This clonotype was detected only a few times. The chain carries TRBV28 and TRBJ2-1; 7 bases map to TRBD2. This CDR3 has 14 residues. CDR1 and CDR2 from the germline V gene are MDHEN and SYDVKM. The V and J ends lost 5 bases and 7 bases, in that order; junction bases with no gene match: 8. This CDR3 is CASSVTSSQNEQFF. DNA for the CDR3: TGTGCCAGCAGTGTGACTAGCTCTCAAAATGAGCAGTTCTTC.

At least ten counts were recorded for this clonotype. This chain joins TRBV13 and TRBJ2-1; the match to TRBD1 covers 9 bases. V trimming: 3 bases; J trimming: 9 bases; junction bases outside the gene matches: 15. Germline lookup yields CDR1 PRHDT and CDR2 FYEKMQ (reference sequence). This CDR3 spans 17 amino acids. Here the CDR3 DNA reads TGTGCCAGCAGCTTGTATGGGGGGACAGGGTTGTTGGGTGAGCAGTTCTTC. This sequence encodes CASSLYGGTGLLGEQFF.

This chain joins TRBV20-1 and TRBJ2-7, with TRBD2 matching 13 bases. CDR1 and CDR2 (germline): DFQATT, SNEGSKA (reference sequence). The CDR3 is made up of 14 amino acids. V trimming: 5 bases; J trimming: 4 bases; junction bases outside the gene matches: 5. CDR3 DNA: TGCAGTGCTCACCGGACTAGCGGGAGATACGAGCAGTACTTC. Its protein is CSAHRTSGRYEQYF.

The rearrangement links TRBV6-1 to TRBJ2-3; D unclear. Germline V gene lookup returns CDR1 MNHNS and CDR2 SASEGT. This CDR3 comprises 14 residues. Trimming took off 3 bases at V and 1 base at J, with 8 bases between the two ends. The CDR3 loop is CASSEGYGTDTQYF. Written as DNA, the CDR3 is TGTGCCAGCAGTGAGGGGTATGGCACAGATACGCAGTATTTT.

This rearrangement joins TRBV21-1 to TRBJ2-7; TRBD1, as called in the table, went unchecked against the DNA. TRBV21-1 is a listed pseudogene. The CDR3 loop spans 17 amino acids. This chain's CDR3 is CASSRRLIRTRPYEQYF. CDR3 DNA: TGTGCCAGCAGCAGGCGACTTATCCGGACCCGGCCCTACGAGCAGTACTTC.

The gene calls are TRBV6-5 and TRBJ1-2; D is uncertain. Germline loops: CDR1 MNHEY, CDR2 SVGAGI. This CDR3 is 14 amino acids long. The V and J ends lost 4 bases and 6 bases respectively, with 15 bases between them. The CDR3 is CASSFSDARHGYTF. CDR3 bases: TGTGCCAGCAGTTTCTCGGATGCAAGACATGGCTACACCTTC.

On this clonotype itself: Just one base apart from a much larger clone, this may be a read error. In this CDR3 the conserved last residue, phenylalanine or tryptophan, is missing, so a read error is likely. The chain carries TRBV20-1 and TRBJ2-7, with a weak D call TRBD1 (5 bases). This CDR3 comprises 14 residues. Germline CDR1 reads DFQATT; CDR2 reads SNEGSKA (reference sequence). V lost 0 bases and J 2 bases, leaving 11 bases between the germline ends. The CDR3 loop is CSARDQRQTYEQYY. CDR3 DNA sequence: TGCAGTGCTAGAGATCAGAGACAGACCTACGAGCAGTACTAC.